This entry lists 4 T cell receptor beta chains sequenced from one sample in a study of T cells in Graves' hyperthyroidism and ophthalmopathy. Researchers took RNA transcripts and amplified the TCR beta CDR3 regions from them. An initial round of RT-PCR targeting the TCR CDR3 relied on the HTBI primer set. TCRdb reanalysed the multiplex PCR reads using MiXCR and keeps one entry per CDR3 protein. The profile covers around 600,000 distinct CDR3 sequences, with roughly 15% appearing a single time and approximately 12% taken by the ten largest. The sequencing sample was made of blood. The source is a woman in her 50s with Graves' ophthalmopathy.

CDR3 nucleotide sequence: TGCAGTGCGCGGAGGCGCGATGAGCAGTTCTTC. Protein product: CSARRRDEQFF. V usage is TRBV20-1 and J usage is TRBJ2-1; D is possibly TRBD2 (5 bases). The germline CDR1 and CDR2 sequences are DFQATT and SNEGSKA (reference sequence). The ends were cut back, 6 bases at V and 8 bases at J, with 11 bases in the middle. The CDR3 is 11 amino acids.

This chain links TRBV5-4 with TRBJ2-5; tentative D call: TRBD2 (5 bases). This CDR3 is 14 amino acids long. The V gene lost 2 bases and the J gene lost 6 bases, with 14 bases spanning the gap. The germline V gene has CDR1 SGHNT and CDR2 YYREEE (reference sequence). CDR3 sequence reads: CASSFHGGVKTQYF. DNA for the CDR3: TGTGCCAGCAGCTTTCACGGAGGAGTAAAGACCCAGTACTTC. Looking up the rest from reference TRBV5-4 and TRBJ2-5 gives the full variable domain: ETGVTQSPTHLIKTRGQQVTLRCSSQSGHNTVSWYQQALGQGPQFIFQYYREEENGRGNFPPRFSGLQFPNYSSELNVNALELDDSALYLCASSFHGGVKTQYFGPGTRLLVL.

The rearrangement links TRBV4-3 to TRBJ2-7; the D gene is possibly TRBD2 (7 bases). CDR1 is LGHNA and CDR2 is YSLEER in the germline V gene. V lost 3 bases and J 4 bases, leaving 10 bases between the germline ends. This CDR3 spans 13 amino acids. The CDR3 here is CASSQKGGYEQYF. The CDR3 DNA is TGCGCCAGCAGCCAGAAGGGGGGGTACGAGCAGTACTTC.

In the case of this clonotype: This may arise from a read error, as a much more abundant clone is one base away. The chain joins TRBV7-9 to TRBJ2-1, with no clear D. CDR3 length: 14 residues. Germline CDR1 SEHNR, CDR2 FQNEAQ (reference sequence). The CDR3 reads CASSGNFPYNGQFF. The CDR3 region has the DNA TGTGCCAGCAGCGGCAATTTCCCCTACAATGGGCAGTTCTTC.